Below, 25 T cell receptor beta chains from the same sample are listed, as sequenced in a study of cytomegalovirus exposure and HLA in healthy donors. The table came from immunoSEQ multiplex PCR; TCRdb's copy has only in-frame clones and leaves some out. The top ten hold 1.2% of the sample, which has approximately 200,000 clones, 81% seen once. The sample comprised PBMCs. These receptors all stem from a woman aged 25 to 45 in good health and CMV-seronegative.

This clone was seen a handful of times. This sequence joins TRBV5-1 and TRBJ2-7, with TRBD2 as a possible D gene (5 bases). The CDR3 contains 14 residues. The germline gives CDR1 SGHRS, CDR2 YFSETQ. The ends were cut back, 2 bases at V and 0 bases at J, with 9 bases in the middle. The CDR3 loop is CASSFTGSSYEQYF. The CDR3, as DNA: TGCGCCAGCAGCTTTACGGGAAGCTCCTACGAGCAGTACTTC.

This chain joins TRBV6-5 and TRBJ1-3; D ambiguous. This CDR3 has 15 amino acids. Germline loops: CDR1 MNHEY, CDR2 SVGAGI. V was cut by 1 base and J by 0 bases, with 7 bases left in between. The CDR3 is CASSYFSSSGNTIYF. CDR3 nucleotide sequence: TGTGCCAGCAGTTACTTCTCGAGCTCTGGAAACACCATATATTTT.

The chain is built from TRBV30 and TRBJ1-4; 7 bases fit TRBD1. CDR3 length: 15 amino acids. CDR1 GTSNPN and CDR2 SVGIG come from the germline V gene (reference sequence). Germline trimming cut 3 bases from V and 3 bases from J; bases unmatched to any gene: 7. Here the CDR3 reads CAWRRRGLANEKLFF. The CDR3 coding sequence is TGTGCCTGGAGACGTAGGGGGCTCGCTAATGAAAAACTGTTTTTT.

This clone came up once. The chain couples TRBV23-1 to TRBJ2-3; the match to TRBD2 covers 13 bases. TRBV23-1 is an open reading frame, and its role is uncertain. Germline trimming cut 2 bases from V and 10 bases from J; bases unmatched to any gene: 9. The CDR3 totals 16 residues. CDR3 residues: CASSQLSGTSGMAQYF. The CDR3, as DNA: TGCGCCAGCAGTCAACTGTCGGGGACTAGCGGGATGGCGCAGTATTTT.

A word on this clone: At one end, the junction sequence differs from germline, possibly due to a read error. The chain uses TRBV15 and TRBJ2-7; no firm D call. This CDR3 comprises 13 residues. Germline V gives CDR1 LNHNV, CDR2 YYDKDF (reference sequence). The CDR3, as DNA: TGTGCCACCAGCAGAGATGGCAGTATCCCTGTCCGCTTC. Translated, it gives CATSRDGSIPVRF.

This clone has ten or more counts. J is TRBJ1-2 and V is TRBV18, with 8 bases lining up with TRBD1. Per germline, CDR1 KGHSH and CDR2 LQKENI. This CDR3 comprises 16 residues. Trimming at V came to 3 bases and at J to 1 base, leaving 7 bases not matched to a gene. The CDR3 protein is CASSPTLGQGNYGYTF. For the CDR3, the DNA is TGTGCCAGCTCACCTACTCTCGGACAGGGTAACTATGGCTACACCTTC.

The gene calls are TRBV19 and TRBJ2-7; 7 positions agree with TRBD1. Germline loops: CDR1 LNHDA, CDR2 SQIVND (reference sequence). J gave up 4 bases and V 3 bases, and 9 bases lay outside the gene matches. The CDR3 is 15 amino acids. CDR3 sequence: CASSMGQGEVYEQYF. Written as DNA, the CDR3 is TGTGCCAGTAGTATGGGGCAGGGGGAAGTATACGAGCAGTACTTC.

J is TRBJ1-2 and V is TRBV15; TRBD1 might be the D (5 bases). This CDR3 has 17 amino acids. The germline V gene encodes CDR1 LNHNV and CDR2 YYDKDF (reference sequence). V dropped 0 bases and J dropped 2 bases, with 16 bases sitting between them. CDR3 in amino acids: CATSRDGSNGGNYGYTF. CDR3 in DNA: TGTGCCACCAGCAGAGATGGTAGCAACGGGGGGAACTATGGCTACACCTTC.

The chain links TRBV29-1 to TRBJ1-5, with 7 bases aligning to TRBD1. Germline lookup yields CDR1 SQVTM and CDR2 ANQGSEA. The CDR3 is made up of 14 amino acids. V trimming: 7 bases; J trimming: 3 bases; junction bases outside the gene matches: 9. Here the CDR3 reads CSAAGTDPNQPQHF. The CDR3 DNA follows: TGCAGCGCCGCGGGGACAGATCCCAATCAGCCCCAGCATTTT. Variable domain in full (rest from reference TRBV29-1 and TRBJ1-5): SAVISQKPSRDICQRGTSLTIQCQVDSQVTMMFWYRQQPGQSLTLIATANQGSEATYESGFVIDKFPISRPNLTFSTLTVSNMSPEDSSIYLCSAAGTDPNQPQHFGDGTRLSIL.

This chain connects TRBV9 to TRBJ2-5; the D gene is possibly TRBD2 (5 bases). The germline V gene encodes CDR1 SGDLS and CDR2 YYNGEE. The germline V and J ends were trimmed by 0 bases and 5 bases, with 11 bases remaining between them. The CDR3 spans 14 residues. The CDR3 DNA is TGTGCCAGCAGCGTAGGCGGAGCTAGCGAGACCCAGTACTTC. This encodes CASSVGGASETQYF.

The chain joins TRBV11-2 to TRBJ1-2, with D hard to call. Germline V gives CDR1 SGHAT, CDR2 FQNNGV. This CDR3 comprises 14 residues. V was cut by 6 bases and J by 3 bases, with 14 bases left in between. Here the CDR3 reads CASRPAGRDYGYTF. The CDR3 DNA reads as TGTGCCAGCAGGCCCGCCGGGAGGGACTATGGCTACACCTTC. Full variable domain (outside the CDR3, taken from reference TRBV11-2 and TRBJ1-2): EAGVAQSPRYKIIEKRQSVAFWCNPISGHATLYWYQQILGQGPKLLIQFQNNGVVDDSQLPKDRFSAERLKGVDSTLKIQPAKLEDSAVYLCASRPAGRDYGYTFGSGTRLTVV.

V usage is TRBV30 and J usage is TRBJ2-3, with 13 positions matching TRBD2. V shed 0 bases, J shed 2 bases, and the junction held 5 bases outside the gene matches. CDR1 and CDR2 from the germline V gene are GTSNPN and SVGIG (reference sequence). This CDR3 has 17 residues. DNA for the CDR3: TGTGCCTGGAGTGTCAGGACTAGCGGGAGCTTCACAGATACGCAGTATTTT. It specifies CAWSVRTSGSFTDTQYF.

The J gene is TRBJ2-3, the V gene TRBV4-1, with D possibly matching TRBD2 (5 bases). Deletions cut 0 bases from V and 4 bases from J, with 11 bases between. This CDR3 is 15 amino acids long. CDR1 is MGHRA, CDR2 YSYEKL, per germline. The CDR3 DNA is TGCGCCAGCAGCCAAGATAGAACGGGGTCAGATACGCAGTATTTT. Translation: CASSQDRTGSDTQYF.

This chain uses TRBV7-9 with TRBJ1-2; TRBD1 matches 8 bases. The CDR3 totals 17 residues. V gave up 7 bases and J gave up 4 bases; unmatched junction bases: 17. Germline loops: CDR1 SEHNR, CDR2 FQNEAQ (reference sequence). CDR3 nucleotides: TGTGCCAGCACCAAGGGGCAGTCAGGGGGCGCGGGCTATGGCTACACCTTC. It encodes CASTKGQSGGAGYGYTF.

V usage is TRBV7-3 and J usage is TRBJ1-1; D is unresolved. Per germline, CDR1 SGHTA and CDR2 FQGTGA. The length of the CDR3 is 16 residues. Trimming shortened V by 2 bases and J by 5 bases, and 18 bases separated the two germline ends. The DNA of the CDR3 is TGTGCCAGCAGCTTAGGTTCCGGGTTTGTAGGAACTGAAGCTTTCTTT. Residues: CASSLGSGFVGTEAFF.

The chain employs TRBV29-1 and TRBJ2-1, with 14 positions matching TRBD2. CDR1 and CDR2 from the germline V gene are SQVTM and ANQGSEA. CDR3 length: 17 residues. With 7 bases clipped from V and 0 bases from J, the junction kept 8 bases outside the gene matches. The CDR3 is CSARTSGGYDSYNEQFF. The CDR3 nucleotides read TGCAGCGCAAGGACTAGCGGGGGGTACGACTCCTACAATGAGCAGTTCTTC.

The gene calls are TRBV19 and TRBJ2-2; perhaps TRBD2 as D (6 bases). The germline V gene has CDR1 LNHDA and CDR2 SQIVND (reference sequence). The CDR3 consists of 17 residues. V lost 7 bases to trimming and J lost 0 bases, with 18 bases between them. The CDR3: CASTPGVRIANTGELFF. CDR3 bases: TGTGCCAGTACCCCGGGGGTGCGCATCGCGAACACCGGGGAGCTGTTTTTT.

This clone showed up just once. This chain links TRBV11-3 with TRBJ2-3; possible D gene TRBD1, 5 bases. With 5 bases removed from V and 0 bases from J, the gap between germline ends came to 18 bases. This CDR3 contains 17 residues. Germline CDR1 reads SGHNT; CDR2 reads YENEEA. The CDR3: CASSLGQGPLSTDTQYF. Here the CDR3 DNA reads TGTGCCAGCAGCCTCGGGCAGGGCCCTTTAAGCACAGATACGCAGTATTTT.

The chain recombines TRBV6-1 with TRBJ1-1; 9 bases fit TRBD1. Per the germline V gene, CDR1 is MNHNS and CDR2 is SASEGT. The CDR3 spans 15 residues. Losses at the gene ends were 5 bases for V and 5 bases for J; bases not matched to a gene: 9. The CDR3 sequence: CASSTRGTGRTEAFF. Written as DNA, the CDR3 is TGTGCCAGCAGTACGCGAGGGACAGGGAGGACTGAAGCTTTCTTT.

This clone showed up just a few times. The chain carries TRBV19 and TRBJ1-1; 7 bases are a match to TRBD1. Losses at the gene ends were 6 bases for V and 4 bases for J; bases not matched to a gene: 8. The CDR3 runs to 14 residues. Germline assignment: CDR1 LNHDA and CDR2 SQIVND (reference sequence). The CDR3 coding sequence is TGTGCCAGTAGGGGGGACAGCTTATTCACTGAAGCTTTCTTT. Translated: CASRGDSLFTEAFF.

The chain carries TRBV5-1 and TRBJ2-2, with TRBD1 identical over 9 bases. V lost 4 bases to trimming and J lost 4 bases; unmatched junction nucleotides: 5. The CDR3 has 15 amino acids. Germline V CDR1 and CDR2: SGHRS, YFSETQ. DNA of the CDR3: TGCGCCAGCAGCACTGGACAGGGGCCCACCGGGGAGCTGTTTTTT. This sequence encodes CASSTGQGPTGELFF.

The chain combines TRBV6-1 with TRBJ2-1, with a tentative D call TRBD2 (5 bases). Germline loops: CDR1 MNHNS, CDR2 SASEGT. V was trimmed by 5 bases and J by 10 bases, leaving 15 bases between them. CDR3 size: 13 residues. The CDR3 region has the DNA TGTGCCAGCAGTCCCCAGCGGTCTCGCGAGCAGTTCTTC. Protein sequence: CASSPQRSREQFF.

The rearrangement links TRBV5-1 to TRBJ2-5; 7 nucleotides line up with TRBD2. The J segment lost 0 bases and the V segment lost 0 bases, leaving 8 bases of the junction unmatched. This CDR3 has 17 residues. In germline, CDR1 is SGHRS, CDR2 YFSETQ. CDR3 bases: TGCGCCAGCAGCTTGGAGCCGCGGGGGTCGTACCAAGAGACCCAGTACTTC. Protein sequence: CASSLEPRGSYQETQYF.

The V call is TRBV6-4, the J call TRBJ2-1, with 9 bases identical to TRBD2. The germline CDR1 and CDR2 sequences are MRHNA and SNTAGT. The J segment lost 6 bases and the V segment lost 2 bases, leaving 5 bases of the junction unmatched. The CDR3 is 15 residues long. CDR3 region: CASSDQGLASNEQFF. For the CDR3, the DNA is TGTGCCAGCAGTGACCAAGGACTAGCGAGCAATGAGCAGTTCTTC.

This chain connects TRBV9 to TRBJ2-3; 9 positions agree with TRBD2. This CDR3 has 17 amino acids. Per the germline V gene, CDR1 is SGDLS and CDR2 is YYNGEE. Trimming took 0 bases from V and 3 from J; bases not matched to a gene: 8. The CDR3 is CASSVAVSGRGTDTQYF. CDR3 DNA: TGTGCCAGCAGCGTAGCGGTTAGCGGGAGAGGGACAGATACGCAGTATTTT.